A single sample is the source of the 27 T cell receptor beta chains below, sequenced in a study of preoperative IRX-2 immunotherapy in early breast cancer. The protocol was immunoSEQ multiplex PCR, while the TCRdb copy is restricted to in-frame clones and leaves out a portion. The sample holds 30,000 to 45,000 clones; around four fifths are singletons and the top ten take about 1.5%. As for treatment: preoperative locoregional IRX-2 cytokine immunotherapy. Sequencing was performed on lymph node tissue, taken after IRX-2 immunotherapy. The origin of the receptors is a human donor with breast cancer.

The CDR3 loop reads CASSFAGKMNNEQFF. CDR3 DNA: TGTGCCAGCAGTTTTGCAGGGAAGATGAACAATGAGCAGTTCTTC. The chain employs TRBV28 and TRBJ2-1, with D possibly being TRBD1 (5 bases). The CDR3 is 15 residues long. Trimming left V 3 bases short and J 5 bases short, with 14 bases between. The germline V gene encodes CDR1 MDHEN and CDR2 SYDVKM.

The CDR3 bases are TGTGCCAGCAGCTTAGGGGGGGGAGGCACTGAAGCTTTCTTT. This sequence encodes CASSLGGGGTEAFF. This chain connects TRBV11-3 to TRBJ1-1; D perhaps matches TRBD1 (5 bases). V was trimmed by 1 base and J by 4 bases, leaving 10 bases between them. Germline V gives CDR1 SGHNT, CDR2 YENEEA. The CDR3 is made up of 14 amino acids. The full variable domain, in which reference TRBV11-3 and TRBJ1-1 provide the parts outside the CDR3, is EAGVVQSPRYKIIEKKQPVAFWCNPISGHNTLYWYLQNLGQGPELLIRYENEEAVDDSQLPKDRFSAERLKGVDSTLKIQPAELGDSAVYLCASSLGGGGTEAFFGQGTRLTVV.

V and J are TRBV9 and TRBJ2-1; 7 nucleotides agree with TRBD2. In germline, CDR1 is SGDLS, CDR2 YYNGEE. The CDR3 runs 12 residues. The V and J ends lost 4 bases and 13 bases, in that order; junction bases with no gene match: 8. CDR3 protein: CASSNERGAQFF. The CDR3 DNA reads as TGTGCCAGCAGCAACGAGCGGGGAGCTCAGTTCTTC.

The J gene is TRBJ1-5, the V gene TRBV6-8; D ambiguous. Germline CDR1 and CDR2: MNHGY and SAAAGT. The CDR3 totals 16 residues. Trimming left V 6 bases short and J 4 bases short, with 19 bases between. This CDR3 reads CASSERPWGANQPQHF. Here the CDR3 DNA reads TGTGCCAGCAGCGAACGACCTTGGGGAGCAAATCAGCCCCAGCATTTT.

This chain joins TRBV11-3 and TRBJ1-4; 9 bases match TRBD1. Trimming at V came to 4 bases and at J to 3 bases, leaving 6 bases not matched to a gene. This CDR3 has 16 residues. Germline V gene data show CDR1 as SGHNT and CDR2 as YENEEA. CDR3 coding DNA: TGTGCCAGCAGCTCCCCCCGACAGGGGGCTAATGAAAAACTGTTTTTT. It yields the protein CASSSPRQGANEKLFF.

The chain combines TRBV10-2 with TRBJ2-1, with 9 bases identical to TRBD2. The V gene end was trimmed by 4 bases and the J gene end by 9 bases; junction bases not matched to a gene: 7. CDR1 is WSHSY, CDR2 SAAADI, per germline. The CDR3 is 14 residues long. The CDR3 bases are TGCGCCAGCAGTGTCGGCGGGGGGGCCTCTGAGCAGTTCTTC. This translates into CASSVGGGASEQFF.

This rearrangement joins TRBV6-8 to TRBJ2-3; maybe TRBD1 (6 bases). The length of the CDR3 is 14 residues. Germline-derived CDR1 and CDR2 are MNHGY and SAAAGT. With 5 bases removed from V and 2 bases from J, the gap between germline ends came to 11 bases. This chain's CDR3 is CASSLYRDTDTQYF. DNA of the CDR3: TGTGCCAGCAGTCTATACAGGGACACAGATACGCAGTATTTT.

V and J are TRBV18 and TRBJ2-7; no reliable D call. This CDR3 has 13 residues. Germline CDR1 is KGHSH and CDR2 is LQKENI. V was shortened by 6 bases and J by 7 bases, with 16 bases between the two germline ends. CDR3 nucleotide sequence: TGTGCCAGCTCCCCTCGGCATTCGGATGAGCAGTACTTC. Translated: CASSPRHSDEQYF.

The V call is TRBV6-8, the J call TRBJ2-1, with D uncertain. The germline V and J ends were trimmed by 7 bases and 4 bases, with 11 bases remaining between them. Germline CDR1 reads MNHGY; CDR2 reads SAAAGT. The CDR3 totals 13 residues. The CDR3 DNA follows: TGTGCCAGCAAGGTGAACGGGTACAATGAGCAGTTCTTC. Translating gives CASKVNGYNEQFF.

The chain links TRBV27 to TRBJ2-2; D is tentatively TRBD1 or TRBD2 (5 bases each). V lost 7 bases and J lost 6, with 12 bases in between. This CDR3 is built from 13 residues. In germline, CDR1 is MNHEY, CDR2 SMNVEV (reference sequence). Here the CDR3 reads CASKGRESGELFF. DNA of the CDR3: TGTGCCAGCAAGGGACGTGAGTCCGGGGAGCTGTTTTTT.

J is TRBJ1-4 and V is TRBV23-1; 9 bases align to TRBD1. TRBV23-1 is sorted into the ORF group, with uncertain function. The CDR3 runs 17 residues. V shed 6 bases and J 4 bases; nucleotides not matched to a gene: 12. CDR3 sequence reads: CASSQDRRQGGNEKLFF. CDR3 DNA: TGCGCCAGCAGCCAAGACCGCCGACAGGGGGGTAATGAAAAACTGTTTTTT.

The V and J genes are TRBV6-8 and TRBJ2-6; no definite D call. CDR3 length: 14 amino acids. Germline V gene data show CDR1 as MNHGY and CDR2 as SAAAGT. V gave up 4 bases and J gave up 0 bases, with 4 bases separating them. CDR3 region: CASSFFSGANVLTF. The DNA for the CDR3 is TGTGCCAGCAGTTTTTTCTCTGGGGCCAACGTCCTGACTTTC.

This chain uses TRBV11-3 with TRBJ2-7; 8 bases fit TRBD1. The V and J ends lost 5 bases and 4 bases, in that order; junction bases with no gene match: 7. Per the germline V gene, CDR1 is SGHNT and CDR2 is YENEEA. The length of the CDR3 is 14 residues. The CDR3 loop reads CASSPDRGWYEQYF. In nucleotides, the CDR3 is TGTGCCAGCAGCCCTGACAGGGGATGGTACGAGCAGTACTTC.

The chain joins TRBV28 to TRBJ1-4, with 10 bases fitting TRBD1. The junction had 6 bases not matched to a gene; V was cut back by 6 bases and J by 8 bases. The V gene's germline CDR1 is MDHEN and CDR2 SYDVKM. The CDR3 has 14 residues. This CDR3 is CASRHEGQGEKLFF. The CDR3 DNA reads TGTGCCAGCAGGCATGAGGGACAGGGGGAAAAACTGTTTTTT.

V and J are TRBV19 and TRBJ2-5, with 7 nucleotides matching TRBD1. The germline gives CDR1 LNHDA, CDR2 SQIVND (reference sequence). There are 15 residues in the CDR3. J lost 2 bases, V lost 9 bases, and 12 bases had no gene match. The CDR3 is CARDHVLTGQETQYF. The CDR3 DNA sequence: TGTGCCAGGGACCATGTTTTGACAGGGCAAGAGACCCAGTACTTC. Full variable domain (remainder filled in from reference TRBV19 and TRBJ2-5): DGGITQSPKYLFRKEGQNVTLSCEQNLNHDAMYWYRQDPGQGLRLIYYSQIVNDFQKGDIAEGYSVSREKKESFPLTVTSAQKNPTAFYLCARDHVLTGQETQYFGPGTRLLVL.

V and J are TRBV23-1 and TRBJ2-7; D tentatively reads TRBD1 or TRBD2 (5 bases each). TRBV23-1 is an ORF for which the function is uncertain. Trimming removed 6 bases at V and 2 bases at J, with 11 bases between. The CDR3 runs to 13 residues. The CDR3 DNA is TGCGCCAGCAGCTTAAGAGGGGCCTACGAGCAGTACTTC. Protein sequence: CASSLRGAYEQYF.

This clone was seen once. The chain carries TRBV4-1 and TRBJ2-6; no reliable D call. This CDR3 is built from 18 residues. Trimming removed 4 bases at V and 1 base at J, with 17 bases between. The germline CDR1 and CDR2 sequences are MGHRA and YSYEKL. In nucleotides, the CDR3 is TGCGCCAGCAGCCGCCGGGCCCATGGCGATTCTGGGGCCAACGTCCTGACTTTC. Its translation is CASSRRAHGDSGANVLTF.

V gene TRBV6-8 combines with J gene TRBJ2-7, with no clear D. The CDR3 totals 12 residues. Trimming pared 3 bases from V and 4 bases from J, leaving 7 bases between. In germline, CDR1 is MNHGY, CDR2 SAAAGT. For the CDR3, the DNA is TGTGCCAGCAGTTATGAAGGGTACGAGCAGTACTTC. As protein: CASSYEGYEQYF.

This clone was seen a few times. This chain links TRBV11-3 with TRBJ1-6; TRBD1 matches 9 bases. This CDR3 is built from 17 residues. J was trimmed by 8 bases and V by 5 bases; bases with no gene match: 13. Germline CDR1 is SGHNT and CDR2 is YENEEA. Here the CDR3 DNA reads TGTGCCAGCAGCCCAACTTTTATCCGGGACAGGGATTCACCCCTCCACTTT. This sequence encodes CASSPTFIRDRDSPLHF.

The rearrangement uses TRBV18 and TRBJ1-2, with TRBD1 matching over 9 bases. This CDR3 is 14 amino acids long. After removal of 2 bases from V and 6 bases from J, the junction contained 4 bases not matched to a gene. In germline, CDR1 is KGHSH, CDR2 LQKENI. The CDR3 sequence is CASSPRTGGDGYTF. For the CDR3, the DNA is TGTGCCAGCTCACCAAGAACAGGGGGCGATGGCTACACCTTC.

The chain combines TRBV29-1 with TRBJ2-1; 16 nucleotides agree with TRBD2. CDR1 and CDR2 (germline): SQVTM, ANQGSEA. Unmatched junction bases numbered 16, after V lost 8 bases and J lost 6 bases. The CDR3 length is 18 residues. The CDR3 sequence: CSYRKGTSGGAKPNEQFF. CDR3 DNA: TGCAGCTATCGAAAGGGGACTAGCGGGGGGGCCAAACCCAATGAGCAGTTCTTC.

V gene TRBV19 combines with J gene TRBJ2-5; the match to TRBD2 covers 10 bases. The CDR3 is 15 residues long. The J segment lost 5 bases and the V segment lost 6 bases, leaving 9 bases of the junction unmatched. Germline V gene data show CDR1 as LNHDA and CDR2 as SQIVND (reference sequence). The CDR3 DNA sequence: TGTGCCAGTAGCTCCCAGCGGGGGGGCCCCGAGACCCAGTACTTC. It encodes CASSSQRGGPETQYF. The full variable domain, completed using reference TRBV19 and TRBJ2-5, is DGGITQSPKYLFRKEGQNVTLSCEQNLNHDAMYWYRQDPGQGLRLIYYSQIVNDFQKGDIAEGYSVSREKKESFPLTVTSAQKNPTAFYLCASSSQRGGPETQYFGPGTRLLVL.

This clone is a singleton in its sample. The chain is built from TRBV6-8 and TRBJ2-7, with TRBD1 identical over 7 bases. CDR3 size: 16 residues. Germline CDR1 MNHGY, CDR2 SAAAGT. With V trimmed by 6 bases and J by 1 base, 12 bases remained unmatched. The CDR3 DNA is TGTGCCAGCAGCCGTAACAGGGGTCGGGTTTCCTACGAGCAGTACTTC. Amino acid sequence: CASSRNRGRVSYEQYF.

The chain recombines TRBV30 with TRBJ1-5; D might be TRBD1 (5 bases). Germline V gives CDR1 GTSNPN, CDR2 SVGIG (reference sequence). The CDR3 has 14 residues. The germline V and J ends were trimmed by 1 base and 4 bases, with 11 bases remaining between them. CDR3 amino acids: CAWSAGTYNQPQHF. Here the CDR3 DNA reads TGTGCCTGGAGTGCCGGGACTTATAATCAGCCCCAGCATTTT.

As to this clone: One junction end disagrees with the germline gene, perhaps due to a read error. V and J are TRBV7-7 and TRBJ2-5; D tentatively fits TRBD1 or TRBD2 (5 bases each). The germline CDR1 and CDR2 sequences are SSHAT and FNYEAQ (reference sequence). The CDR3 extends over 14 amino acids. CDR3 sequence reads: CASSPREFQETQYF. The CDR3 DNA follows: TGTGCTAGCAGCCCCAGGGAGTTTCAAGAGACCCAGTACTTC.

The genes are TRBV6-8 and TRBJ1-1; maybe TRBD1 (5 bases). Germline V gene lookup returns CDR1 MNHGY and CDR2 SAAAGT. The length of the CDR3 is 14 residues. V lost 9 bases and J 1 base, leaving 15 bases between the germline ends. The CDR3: CASKQTAGNTEAFF. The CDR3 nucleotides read TGTGCCAGTAAACAGACAGCGGGGAACACTGAAGCTTTCTTT.

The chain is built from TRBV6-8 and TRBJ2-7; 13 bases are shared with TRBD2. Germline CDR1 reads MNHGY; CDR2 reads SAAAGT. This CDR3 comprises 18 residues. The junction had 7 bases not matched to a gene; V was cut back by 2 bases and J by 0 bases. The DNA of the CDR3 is TGTGCCAGCAGTTACCGACTAGCGGGGGGTAAGGACTCCTACGAGCAGTACTTC. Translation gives CASSYRLAGGKDSYEQYF.